Each of the 27 T cell receptor beta chains below was sequenced from the same sample in a study of T-cell memory formation after mild COVID-19. Each CDR3 protein is one row after TCRdb ran MiXCR on the 5' RACE reads. The sample shows 300,000 to 350,000 distinct CDR3 sequences, just under 20% of them seen only once. Material: PBMCs or a T cell subset sorted from them (not recorded which). The source of these receptors is a man aged 18 to 29 who had mild COVID-19 (a few samples of this study predate the infection). Cell type and time point are not known.

V and J are TRBV4-1 and TRBJ1-4; D might be TRBD1 (6 bases). The V end was cut by 3 bases, the J end by 3 bases, with 11 bases between. This CDR3 has 15 amino acids. Germline CDR1 and CDR2: MGHRA and YSYEKL. This CDR3 reads CASSHTGLSNEKLFF. CDR3 DNA: TGCGCCAGCAGCCATACAGGGTTATCTAATGAAAAACTGTTTTTT.

This clonotype was observed a handful of times. The chain uses TRBV29-1 and TRBJ1-2, with D maybe TRBD1 (6 bases). Trimming cost V 4 bases and J 4 bases, with 13 bases left between them. Per the germline V gene, CDR1 is SQVTM and CDR2 is ANQGSEA. The CDR3 spans 13 residues. This CDR3 is CSVVDRKSYGYTF. CDR3 bases: TGCAGCGTTGTGGACAGAAAAAGCTATGGCTACACCTTC. The full variable domain, rest sourced from reference TRBV29-1 and TRBJ1-2, is SAVISQKPSRDICQRGTSLTIQCQVDSQVTMMFWYRQQPGQSLTLIATANQGSEATYESGFVIDKFPISRPNLTFSTLTVSNMSPEDSSIYLCSVVDRKSYGYTFGSGTRLTVV.

V gene TRBV9 combines with J gene TRBJ2-3; D is perhaps TRBD1 (6 bases). The CDR3 totals 15 residues. The V gene's germline CDR1 is SGDLS and CDR2 YYNGEE. The ends were cut back, 3 bases at V and 2 bases at J, with 13 bases in the middle. This CDR3 is CASSAREGDTDTQYF. The CDR3 nucleotides read TGTGCCAGCAGCGCGAGAGAGGGGGACACAGATACGCAGTATTTT.

This sequence joins TRBV12-3 or TRBV12-4 and TRBJ2-3; D is uncertain. Trimming removed 4 bases from V and 3 bases from J, with 14 bases in between. The CDR3 length is 15 residues. CDR3 coding DNA: TGTGCCAGCAGTTCTCGTGCGGCTAAGACAGATACGCAGTATTTT. This sequence encodes CASSSRAAKTDTQYF.

This clonotype was counted only a few times. This rearrangement joins TRBV6-5 to TRBJ2-2, with D unclear. Germline V gives CDR1 MNHEY, CDR2 SVGAGI. V gave up 2 bases and J gave up 0 bases, with 10 bases separating them. The CDR3 consists of 16 residues. The CDR3 DNA follows: TGTGCCAGCAGTTACGGCAGGTACACGAACACCGGGGAGCTGTTTTTT. This sequence encodes CASSYGRYTNTGELFF.

The chain uses TRBV11-2 and TRBJ2-5; 9 positions match TRBD2. Germline V gene sequence: CDR1 SGHAT, CDR2 FQNNGV. This CDR3 region has 15 residues. Trimming cost V 3 bases and J 2 bases; bases outside gene matches: 4. The CDR3 nucleotides are TGTGCCAGCAGCTTTTTAGCGGGGGTTCAAGAGACCCAGTACTTC. Its protein is CASSFLAGVQETQYF.

The V call is TRBV20-1, the J call TRBJ2-7, with 8 bases aligning to TRBD2. This CDR3 has 14 amino acids. Germline CDR1 and CDR2: DFQATT and SNEGSKA (reference sequence). With 3 bases clipped from V and 2 bases from J, the junction kept 6 bases outside the gene matches. The CDR3 spells CSARTGGRTYEQYF. The CDR3 DNA sequence: TGCAGTGCTAGGACGGGGGGGAGGACCTACGAGCAGTACTTC.

This clonotype was picked up a small number of times. This chain joins TRBV2 and TRBJ2-2; no firm D call. The germline gives CDR1 SNHLY, CDR2 FYNNEI. The CDR3 is 14 residues long. The V end was cut by 6 bases, the J end by 5 bases, with 13 bases between. The CDR3 DNA sequence: TGTGCCAGCAGGTTGAAAACGACTACCGGGGAGCTGTTTTTT. Protein: CASRLKTTTGELFF.

The chain couples TRBV7-2 to TRBJ2-7; D is unresolved. The CDR3 loop spans 15 amino acids. Trimming removed 1 base at V and 2 bases at J, with 12 bases between. Germline V gives CDR1 SGHTA, CDR2 FQGNSA. The CDR3 bases are TGTGCCAGCAGCTTAGGTGCGACGTCAGCCTACGAGCAGTACTTC. It translates to CASSLGATSAYEQYF.

This clonotype appeared a few times. The V call is TRBV5-1, the J call TRBJ2-7; 8 nucleotides align to TRBD1. Per germline, CDR1 SGHRS and CDR2 YFSETQ. J lost 4 bases, V lost 4 bases, and 10 bases had no gene match. The CDR3 runs 15 residues. The CDR3 loop is CASSATRDRSYEQYF. The CDR3 DNA reads as TGCGCCAGCAGCGCGACCCGGGACAGGAGTTACGAGCAGTACTTC.

The CDR3 DNA follows: TGTGCCAGCAGTTTACTAGCGGGGGGGCTGAACACCGGGGAGCTGTTTTTT. Translated, it gives CASSLLAGGLNTGELFF. The chain combines TRBV12-3 or TRBV12-4 with TRBJ2-2; 12 bases are a match to TRBD2. V lost 2 bases and J lost 1; bases outside the gene matches: 2. The CDR3 spans 17 residues.

This clonotype has just a few counts. The chain combines TRBV12-5 with TRBJ2-1; 12 bases are a match to TRBD2. The length of the CDR3 is 16 residues. CDR1 LGHNT and CDR2 FRNRAP come from the germline V gene. J gave up 4 bases and V 6 bases, and 7 bases lay outside the gene matches. The CDR3 nucleotides are TGTGCTAGTGGGACACCCGGGACTAGCGGGTACAATGAGCAGTTCTTC. It yields the protein CASGTPGTSGYNEQFF.

This clonotype has just a few counts. The V and J genes are TRBV4-1 and TRBJ2-3, with 15 bases lining up with TRBD2. The CDR3 is 17 residues long. Germline V gene sequence: CDR1 MGHRA, CDR2 YSYEKL. V was clipped by 3 bases and J by 3 bases; unmatched bases: 4. The CDR3 coding sequence is TGCGCCAGCAGCCACCCGGGACTAGCGGGGGGTACAGATACGCAGTATTTT. Residues: CASSHPGLAGGTDTQYF.

The V and J genes are TRBV6-2 or TRBV6-3 and TRBJ1-1, with D hard to call. CDR3 length: 15 amino acids. The germline V and J ends were trimmed by 2 bases and 0 bases, with 10 bases remaining between them. The germline gives CDR1 MNHEY, CDR2 SVGEGT. The CDR3 loop reads CASSYAPRMNTEAFF. DNA of the CDR3: TGTGCCAGCAGTTACGCCCCTAGAATGAACACTGAAGCTTTCTTT.

CDR3 nucleotides: TGTGCCACCAGCAGAGGACTAGGGGGTTCAGATACGCAGTATTTT. It encodes CATSRGLGGSDTQYF. V is TRBV15 and J is TRBJ2-3; D possibly uses TRBD1 or TRBD2 (6 bases each). Deletions cut 1 base from V and 4 bases from J, with 12 bases between. CDR1 and CDR2 from the germline V gene are LNHNV and YYDKDF (reference sequence). This CDR3 has 15 residues.

The chain joins TRBV7-3 to TRBJ2-1; 8 nucleotides agree with TRBD2. The trim removed 5 bases at V and 4 bases at J, leaving 7 bases unmatched. The length of the CDR3 is 15 residues. Germline values: CDR1 SGHTA, CDR2 FQGTGA. The CDR3, as DNA: TGTGCCAGCAGCCAACCGGGAGGGGGTTACAATGAGCAGTTCTTC. Protein: CASSQPGGGYNEQFF.

This clonotype appeared a few times. The chain combines TRBV7-3 with TRBJ2-5; D is undetermined. The CDR3 consists of 14 residues. Trimming removed 0 bases at V and 3 bases at J, with 8 bases between. Per the germline V gene, CDR1 is SGHTA and CDR2 is FQGTGA. The DNA for the CDR3 is TGTGCCAGCAGCTTAACCGGTCTAGAAGAGACCCAGTACTTC. Translation: CASSLTGLEETQYF.

There are a few counts of this clonotype. CDR3 DNA: TGCGCCAGCAGCTTAATTAGTAACACTGAAGCTTTCTTT. It encodes CASSLISNTEAFF. The V call is TRBV5-1, the J call TRBJ1-1; no definite D call. CDR1 is SGHRS, CDR2 YFSETQ, per germline. The CDR3 covers 13 residues. Trimming removed 2 bases at V and 2 bases at J, with 7 bases between.

This clonotype occurred a few times. The chain uses TRBV7-2 and TRBJ2-7; D call uncertain. The CDR3 length is 14 residues. The germline V and J ends were trimmed by 1 base and 6 bases, with 13 bases remaining between them. The germline gives CDR1 SGHTA, CDR2 FQGNSA. The CDR3 DNA follows: TGTGCCAGCAGCTTAGATTGGGGAAATGGCGAGCAGTACGTC. Translation: CASSLDWGNGEQYV.

The V call is TRBV7-9, the J call TRBJ2-7, with D hard to call. This CDR3 has 12 residues. Germline V lookup: CDR1 SEHNR, CDR2 FQNEAQ (reference sequence). V was clipped by 3 bases and J by 0 bases, with 3 bases between them. Here the CDR3 DNA reads TGTGCCAGCAGCTTCGACTCCTACGAGCAGTACGTC. Its translation is CASSFDSYEQYV.

J is TRBJ2-1 and V is TRBV5-1, with D tentatively TRBD2 (6 bases). In germline, CDR1 is SGHRS, CDR2 YFSETQ. Trimming took 5 bases from V and 7 from J, leaving 16 bases between them. The CDR3 is made up of 14 amino acids. CDR3 nucleotide sequence: TGCGCCAGCAGGAGGGTGGAGGGGCAAAATGAGCAGTTCTTC. It encodes CASRRVEGQNEQFF. Variable domain in full (rest from reference TRBV5-1 and TRBJ2-1): KAGVTQTPRYLIKTRGQQVTLSCSPISGHRSVSWYQQTPGQGLQFLFEYFSETQRNKGNFPGRFSGRQFSNSRSEMNVSTLELGDSALYLCASRRVEGQNEQFFGPGTRLTVL.

In its sample, this clonotype was seen a few times. The J gene is TRBJ1-1, the V gene TRBV12-3 or TRBV12-4, with D possibly TRBD1 on 6 matching bases. The length of the CDR3 is 15 residues. V shed 5 bases and J shed 1 base, with 14 bases lying between them. CDR3 DNA: TGTGCCAGCAGTGATAACAGGGCAGGGAACACTGAAGCTTTCTTT. Its protein is CASSDNRAGNTEAFF.

V gene TRBV4-3 combines with J gene TRBJ1-6; D not certain. Looked up from germline, CDR1 is LGHNA and CDR2 is YSLEER. This CDR3 has 18 residues. Trimming left V 1 base short and J 4 bases short, with 17 bases between. CDR3 residues: CASSQVSCPSLYNSPLHF. CDR3 in DNA: TGCGCCAGCAGCCAAGTAAGCTGCCCTAGTCTGTATAATTCACCCCTCCACTTT.

The chain couples TRBV5-1 to TRBJ2-6, with TRBD1 matching 9 bases. From germline, CDR1 is SGHRS and CDR2 YFSETQ. The CDR3 is made up of 17 amino acids. V lost 3 bases to trimming and J lost 4 bases; unmatched junction nucleotides: 8. The DNA for the CDR3 is TGCGCCAGCAGCTCAGGACAGGGGCGCACCGGGGCCAACGTCCTGACTTTC. Translating gives CASSSGQGRTGANVLTF.

This clonotype was picked up a small number of times. The V gene is TRBV20-1, the J gene TRBJ1-1; D remains ambiguous. The CDR3 extends over 11 amino acids. Germline V lookup: CDR1 DFQATT, CDR2 SNEGSKA (reference sequence). This chain's CDR3 is CSAFLDTEAFF. CDR3 nucleotides: TGCAGCGCCTTCCTCGACACTGAAGCTTTCTTT.

For the CDR3, the DNA is TGCGCCAGCAGCTTGGGCAGTACGAACACCGGGGAGCTGTTTTTT. Encoded protein: CASSLGSTNTGELFF. The V call is TRBV5-1, the J call TRBJ2-2; no definite D call. The V end was cut by 0 bases, the J end by 0 bases, with 6 bases between. CDR3 size: 15 residues. Germline-derived CDR1 and CDR2 are SGHRS and YFSETQ.

V gene TRBV7-2 combines with J gene TRBJ2-5; 8 bases match TRBD1. The CDR3 has 15 residues. Trimming at V came to 5 bases and at J to 1 base, leaving 6 bases not matched to a gene. Germline V gene data show CDR1 as SGHTA and CDR2 as FQGNSA. The CDR3 loop reads CASSQTGTGQETQYF. The CDR3 region has the DNA TGTGCCAGCAGCCAAACCGGGACAGGCCAAGAGACCCAGTACTTC.